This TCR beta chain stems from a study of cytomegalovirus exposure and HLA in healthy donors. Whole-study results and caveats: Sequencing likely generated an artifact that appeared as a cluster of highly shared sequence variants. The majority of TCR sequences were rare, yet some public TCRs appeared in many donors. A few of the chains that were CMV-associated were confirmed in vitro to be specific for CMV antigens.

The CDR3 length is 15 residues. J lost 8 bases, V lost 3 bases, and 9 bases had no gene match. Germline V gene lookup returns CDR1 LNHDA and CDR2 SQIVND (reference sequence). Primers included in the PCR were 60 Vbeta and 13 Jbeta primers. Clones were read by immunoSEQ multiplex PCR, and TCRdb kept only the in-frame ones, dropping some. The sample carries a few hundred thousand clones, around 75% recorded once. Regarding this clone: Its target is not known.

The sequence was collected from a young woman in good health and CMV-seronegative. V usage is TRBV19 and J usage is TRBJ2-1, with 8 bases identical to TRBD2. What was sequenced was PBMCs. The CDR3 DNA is TGTGCCAGTAGTATCGGGGGGGGTTTGATCGATGAGCAGTTCTTC. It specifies CASSIGGGLIDEQFF.